This TCR beta chain was recovered during a study of T cells in Graves' hyperthyroidism and ophthalmopathy. For the study at large: Specimen type is peripheral blood, collected at initial diagnosis prior to any treatment.

The cohort's ophthalmopathy patients, a group with duration under 3 months, had a Clinical Activity Score of at least 3 and a NOSPECS grade of at least 4. Clinicians diagnosed patients from clinical symptoms, serum thyroxine and TRAb, thyroid ultrasound and orbital computed tomography. Authors of the study amplified TCR beta CDR3 regions from RNA transcripts. HTBI primers were the set used in a first-round RT-PCR of the TCR CDR3. Using its own MiXCR run on the multiplex PCR reads, TCRdb lists one record per CDR3 protein. The table has 200,000 to 250,000 distinct CDR3 sequences, about 25% seen once. On this clonotype: Its antigen is unknown.

This CDR3 has 14 amino acids. V shed 4 bases, J shed 5 bases, and the junction held 6 bases outside the gene matches. Study results and caveats: Most thyroid-expanded clonotypes above 0.001 were also found in blood.

What was sequenced was blood. The origin of this receptor is a woman in her 40s with Graves' ophthalmopathy. This chain joins TRBV12-3 or TRBV12-4 and TRBJ1-1; 8 positions agree with TRBD1. The CDR3 DNA follows: TGTGCCAGCAGTTACGACAGGGGAGGTACTGAAGCTTTCTTT. It codes for CASSYDRGGTEAFF.